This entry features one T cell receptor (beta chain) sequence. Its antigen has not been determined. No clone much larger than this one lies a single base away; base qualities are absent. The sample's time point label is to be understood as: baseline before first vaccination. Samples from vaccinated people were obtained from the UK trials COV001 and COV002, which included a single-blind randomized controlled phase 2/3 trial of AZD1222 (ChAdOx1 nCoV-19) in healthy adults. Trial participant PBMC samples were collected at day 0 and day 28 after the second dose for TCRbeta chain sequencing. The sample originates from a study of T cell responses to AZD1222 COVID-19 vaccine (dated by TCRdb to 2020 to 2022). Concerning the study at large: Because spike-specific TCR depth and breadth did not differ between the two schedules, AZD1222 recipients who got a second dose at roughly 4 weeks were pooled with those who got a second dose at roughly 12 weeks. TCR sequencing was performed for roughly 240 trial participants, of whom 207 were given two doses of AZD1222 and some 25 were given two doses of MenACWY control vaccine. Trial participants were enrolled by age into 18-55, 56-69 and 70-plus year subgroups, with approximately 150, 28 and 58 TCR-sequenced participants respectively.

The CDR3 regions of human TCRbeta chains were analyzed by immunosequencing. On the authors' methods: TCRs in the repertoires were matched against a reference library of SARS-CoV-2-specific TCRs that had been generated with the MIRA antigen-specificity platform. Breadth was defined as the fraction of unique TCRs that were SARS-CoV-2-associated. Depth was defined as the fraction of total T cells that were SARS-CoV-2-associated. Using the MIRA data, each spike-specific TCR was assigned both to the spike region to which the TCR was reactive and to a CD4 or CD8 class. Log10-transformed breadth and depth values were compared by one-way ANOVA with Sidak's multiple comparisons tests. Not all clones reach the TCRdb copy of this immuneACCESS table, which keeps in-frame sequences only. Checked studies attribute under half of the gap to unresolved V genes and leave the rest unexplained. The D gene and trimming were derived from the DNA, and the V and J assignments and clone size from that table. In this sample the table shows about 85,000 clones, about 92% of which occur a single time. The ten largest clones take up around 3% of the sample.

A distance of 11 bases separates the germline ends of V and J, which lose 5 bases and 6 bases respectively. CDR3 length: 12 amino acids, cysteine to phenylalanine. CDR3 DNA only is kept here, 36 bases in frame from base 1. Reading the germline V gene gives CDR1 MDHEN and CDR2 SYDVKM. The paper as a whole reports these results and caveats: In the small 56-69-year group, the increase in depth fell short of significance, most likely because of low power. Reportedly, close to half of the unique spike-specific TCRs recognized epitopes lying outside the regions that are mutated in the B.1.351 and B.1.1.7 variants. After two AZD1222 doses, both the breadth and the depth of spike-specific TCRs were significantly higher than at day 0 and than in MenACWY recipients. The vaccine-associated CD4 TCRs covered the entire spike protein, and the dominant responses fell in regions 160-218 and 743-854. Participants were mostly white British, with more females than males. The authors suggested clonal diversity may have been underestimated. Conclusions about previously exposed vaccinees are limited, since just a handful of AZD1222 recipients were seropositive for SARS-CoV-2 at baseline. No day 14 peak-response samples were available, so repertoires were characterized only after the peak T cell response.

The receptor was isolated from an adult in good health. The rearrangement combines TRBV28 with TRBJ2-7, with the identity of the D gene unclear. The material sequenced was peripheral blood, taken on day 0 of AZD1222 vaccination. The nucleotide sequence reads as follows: TGTGCCAGCAGTCTAGACTCCGCCGAGCAGTACTTC. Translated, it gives CASSLDSAEQYF.